This T cell receptor (beta chain) derives from a study of cytomegalovirus exposure and HLA in healthy donors. Study conclusions and caveats: Later work found most CMV-associated TCR beta chains apparently HLA-restricted.

The PCR had 60 Vbeta and 13 Jbeta primers. Repertoires were generated with immunoSEQ multiplex PCR, while TCRdb's copy carries only in-frame clones and drops some. This sample carries 110,000 to 150,000 clones, around 79% of them seen once, and the ten largest clones take about 3.7%. Trimming removed 0 bases at V and 3 bases at J, with 10 bases between. Germline lookup yields CDR1 SGHRS and CDR2 YFSETQ. The CDR3 covers 15 residues. Donors in the study were healthy people who gave bone marrow. Remarks on this clone: Its specificity is unknown.

Sequencing was done on a sample of PBMCs. The source of this sequence is a male donor in good health and CMV-seronegative. This sequence joins TRBV5-1 and TRBJ2-1; the D gene is possibly TRBD2 (6 bases). CDR3 in DNA: TGCGCCAGCAGCTTGGCGGGAGAAAGCTACAATGAGCAGTTCTTC. This translates into CASSLAGESYNEQFF. Drawing the rest from reference TRBV5-1 and TRBJ2-1, the complete variable domain is KAGVTQTPRYLIKTRGQQVTLSCSPISGHRSVSWYQQTPGQGLQFLFEYFSETQRNKGNFPGRFSGRQFSNSRSEMNVSTLELGDSALYLCASSLAGESYNEQFFGPGTRLTVL.